The rows below give T cell receptor beta chains drawn from one sample of a study of blood T cell repertoires in COVID-19. Clones were sequenced by immunoSEQ multiplex PCR, and TCRdb holds only the in-frame ones, with some missing. The sample lists hundreds of thousands of clones; around nine tenths were seen once. Specimen: PBMCs or T cells enriched from blood (not recorded which). Receptor source: a woman aged 60-75 years who had recovered from COVID-19. Each CDR3 is given with its conserved first and last residue. A D gene is named only where the DNA matches it firmly. Part of the rows lack a size; the others show once, few, many or a class for expanded clones.

TRBV7-2	NA	TRBJ1-5	once	TGTGCCAGCAGCTTAACCCGGGATCAGCCCCAGCATTTT	CASSLTRDQPQHF
TRBV11-2	TRBD1	TRBJ2-3	NA	TGTGCCAGCAGCCCCCCCGCCGGCAGGGGGACCTCTAGCACAGATACGCAGTATTTT	CASSPPAGRGTSSTDTQYF
TRBV4-2	TRBD1	TRBJ2-5	NA	TGTGCCAGCAGCCAAGCTCCGGATGGGACAGAACAAGAGACCCAGTACTTC	CASSQAPDGTEQETQYF
TRBV5-1	TRBD1	TRBJ1-4	NA	TGCGCCAGCAGCTTCGGGGCAGGGGGCGAAAAACTGTTTTTT	CASSFGAGGEKLFF
TRBV2	NA	TRBJ2-3	NA	TGTGCCAGCAAAAGGGACATAAGCACAGATACGCAGTATTTT	CASKRDISTDTQYF
TRBV30	NA	TRBJ1-2	NA	TGTGCCTGGAGCGAGCAGGGGAAGGACTATGGCTACACCTTC	CAWSEQGKDYGYTF
TRBV4-2	TRBD2	TRBJ2-3	once	TGTGCCAGCAGTCTTAGGACTAGCGGGGGGCCGAACACAGATACGCAGTATTTT	CASSLRTSGGPNTDTQYF
TRBV20-1	TRBD2	TRBJ2-3	NA	TGCAGTGCTAGTTTTCTAGCGGGGGGGTTCCGGGATACGCAGTATTTT	CSASFLAGGFRDTQYF
TRBV7-2	TRBD2	TRBJ2-2	once	TGTGCCAGCAGCTTAGATCCGGCGGGGGGAACCGGGGAGCTGTTTTTT	CASSLDPAGGTGELFF
TRBV3-1/TRBV3-2	NA	TRBJ1-2	NA	TGTGCCAGCAGCCAAGATCGGAGGGGTGGCTATGGCTACACCTTC	CASSQDRRGGYGYTF
TRBV4-2	TRBD2	TRBJ2-3	NA	TGTGCCAGCAGCCCTAGACTAGCGGGGGACACAGATACGCAGTATTTT	CASSPRLAGDTDTQYF
TRBV11-3	TRBD1	TRBJ2-1	NA	TGTGCCAGCACCTTGGGCCAGGGGGCAAGGAGCTCCTACAATGAGCAGTTCTTC	CASTLGQGARSSYNEQFF
TRBV7-2	NA	TRBJ1-1	NA	TGTGCCAGCAGCTTAGGATGGGGGGAAAGGAGCACTGAAGCTTTCTTT	CASSLGWGERSTEAFF
TRBV4-1	TRBD1	TRBJ2-1	NA	TGCGCCAGCAGCCAGGCGGACAGGGGCAGCAATGAGCAGTTCTTC	CASSQADRGSNEQFF
TRBV11-2	NA	TRBJ1-5	NA	TGTGCCAGCAGCCTTCGTAGCAATCAGCCCCAGCATTTT	CASSLRSNQPQHF
TRBV27	TRBD1	TRBJ1-4	NA	TGTGCCAGCAGCGACAGGGGGGAGGTTAATGAAAAACTGTTTTTT	CASSDRGEVNEKLFF
TRBV7-6	TRBD1	TRBJ2-7	once	TGTGCCAGCAGCCAGACAGGGGGCTCCTACGAGCAGTACTTC	CASSQTGGSYEQYF
TRBV2	NA	TRBJ1-2	NA	TGTGCCAGCAGTGACAGGGTTGCGGATGGCTACACCTTC	CASSDRVADGYTF
TRBV19	NA	TRBJ1-2	NA	TGTGCCAGTAGTATAGTACTCCAGGGCCATGGCTACACCTTC	CASSIVLQGHGYTF
TRBV21-1	NA	TRBJ2-2	NA	TGTGCCAGCAGCAGGGGACAGGTGAACACCGGGGAGCTGTTTTTT	CASSRGQVNTGELFF
TRBV5-8	TRBD2	TRBJ2-4	NA	TGTGCCAGCAGCCCCGCGGGGACTAGCGGGGCCGTAGCCAAAAACATTCAGTACTTC	CASSPAGTSGAVAKNIQYF
TRBV11-2	TRBD2	TRBJ2-1	NA	TGTGCCAGCAGCTTAGCGGGGGGGAATGAGCAGTTCTTC	CASSLAGGNEQFF
TRBV30	NA	TRBJ1-2	NA	TGTGCCTGGAGTTATGGGAGTGGTGGCTACACCTTC	CAWSYGSGGYTF
TRBV5-6	TRBD1	TRBJ1-4	few	TGTGCCAGCAGCTTGGGACAGGGCATTGAAAAACTGTTTTTT	CASSLGQGIEKLFF
TRBV7-9	TRBD1	TRBJ2-3	NA	TGTGCCAGCAGCCAGAGGACAGGGGATGGGATAGATACGCAGTATTTT	CASSQRTGDGIDTQYF
TRBV7-6	NA	TRBJ1-1	NA	TGTGCCAGCAGCTTAGCGACAGCAGACACTGAAGCTTTCTTT	CASSLATADTEAFF
TRBV27	TRBD2	TRBJ2-3	NA	TGTGCCAGCAGTTTATCGTTCCCCGGGACTAGCGGGACCGACACAGATACGCAGTATTTT	CASSLSFPGTSGTDTDTQYF
TRBV5-1	NA	TRBJ1-1	NA	TGCGCCAGCAGCCTAACAGGGTCCACTGAAGCTTTCTTT	CASSLTGSTEAFF
TRBV5-1	NA	TRBJ2-2	NA	TGCGCCAGCAGCTTGGAGGGACTCACCGGGGAGCTGTTTTTT	CASSLEGLTGELFF
TRBV5-1	NA	TRBJ2-7	NA	TGCGCCAGTCGAGCCGGGACACAGTCCTACGAGCAGTACTTC	CASRAGTQSYEQYF
TRBV28	TRBD2	TRBJ2-3	NA	TGTGCCAGCAGCTGGCCCGGACTAGCGGGATTGACTAGCACAGATACGCAGTATTTT	CASSWPGLAGLTSTDTQYF
TRBV7-2	TRBD1	TRBJ2-3	NA	TGTGCCAGCAGCTTAGGGGGACAGGGAACAGATACGCAGTATTTT	CASSLGGQGTDTQYF
TRBV27	NA	TRBJ1-5	NA	TGTGCCAGCAATCGCGGCTATAGCAATCAGCCCCAGCATTTT	CASNRGYSNQPQHF
TRBV6-5	NA	TRBJ1-5	NA	TGTGCCAGCAGAGAGACAACAAATCAGCCCCAGCATTTT	CASRETTNQPQHF
TRBV2	NA	TRBJ1-2	NA	TGTGCCAGCAGTGCTCGGGGGGGGAACTATGGCTACACCTTC	CASSARGGNYGYTF
TRBV3-1/TRBV3-2	NA	TRBJ1-2	few	TGTGCCAGCAGTCAACAGGTTAACTATGGCTACACCTTC	CASSQQVNYGYTF
TRBV30	TRBD1	TRBJ2-1	NA	TGTGCCTGGAGTGGGCGACAGGGCTTCGGCAATGAGCAGTTCTTC	CAWSGRQGFGNEQFF
TRBV4-1	NA	TRBJ2-3	NA	TGCGCCAGCAGCCAAGATGGTTCCGTACGGGGGGCCTTAGATACGCAGTATTTT	CASSQDGSVRGALDTQYF
TRBV9	NA	TRBJ2-3	NA	TGTGCCAGCAGCGTAGCCCCCCTTACAGATACGCAGTATTTT	CASSVAPLTDTQYF
TRBV5-8	TRBD2	TRBJ2-1	NA	TGTGCCAGCAGACAGCGGGGGAGAGACAATGAGCAGTTCTTC	CASRQRGRDNEQFF
TRBV19	NA	TRBJ1-1	NA	TGTGCCAGTCAGGAGAACACTGAAGCTTTCTTT	CASQENTEAFF
TRBV28	NA	TRBJ2-1	NA	TGTGCCAGCAGCTACTACAATGAGCAGTTCTTC	CASSYYNEQFF
TRBV5-8	NA	TRBJ1-5	NA	TGTGCCAGCAGCTTGGTGGGAGTGGTGGATCAGCCCCAGCATTTT	CASSLVGVVDQPQHF
TRBV6-5	NA	TRBJ1-2	NA	TGTGCCAGCAGTCCAAGGGGGAACGCCTATGGCTACACCTTC	CASSPRGNAYGYTF
TRBV2	NA	TRBJ1-3	NA	TGTGCCAGCAGGGCCGACGGAGCCTTTGGAAACACCATATATTTT	CASRADGAFGNTIYF